This T cell receptor (beta chain) was recovered during a study of cytomegalovirus exposure and HLA in healthy donors. Trimming stripped 5 bases from V and 0 bases from J, with 7 bases between. Germline values: CDR1 LNHDA, CDR2 SQIVND (reference sequence). This CDR3 is 13 amino acids long. This clone has a handful of counts. TCRdb's copy holds only in-frame clones and misses some; the assay was immunoSEQ multiplex PCR. Of about 140,000 clones listed, 87% are singletons. The clonotype was recovered from a man younger than 35 in good health and CMV-seropositive. Sequencing was carried out using PBMCs. The genes are TRBV19 and TRBJ1-1; D is uncertain. The CDR3 reads CASSSKVNTEAFF. CDR3 nucleotides: TGTGCCAGTAGTTCTAAAGTGAACACTGAAGCTTTCTTT.